This is a list of T cell receptor beta chains from one sample in a study of blood T cells in healthy people across ages. TCRdb processed the 5' RACE reads anew with MiXCR; each CDR3 protein has one entry. The data contain approximately 2,000,000 distinct CDR3 sequences, approximately 39% of them singletons. Sequencing used blood. The source of these receptors is a human donor in good health. Each CDR3 is given without its conserved first and last residue. The size field is filled for only some rows; it gives once, few, many or a size class.

clone size	CDR3 length	V gene	CDR3 protein
.	12	TRBV20-1	SAPTVGSYKEQF
.	14	TRBV9	ASSPGAVGMNTEAF
few	11	TRBV5-1	ASSLDYSYEQY
many	13	TRBV4-1	ASSQTGTGGYEQY
few	14	TRBV4-3	ASSHLVGTVNYGYT
few	15	TRBV4-2	ASSQDSFGQGGYEQY
few	14	TRBV10-3	AISSGLAGEGETQY
few	13	TRBV12-3/TRBV12-4	ASSLRDRGNEKLF
once	14	TRBV5-1	ASSPEGAYGNYGYT
.	12	TRBV27	ASRLDRVGYGYT
few	12	TRBV2	ASSVSLMNTEAF
.	13	TRBV25-1	ASSEYGQSTSDTY
once	16	TRBV7-2	ASSLLPPVASTNEKLF
.	12	TRBV7-2	ASSLNWADYGYT
.	9	TRBV29-1	SVGQANTQY
.	13	TRBV12-3/TRBV12-4	ASSFDPGSNQPQH
few	12	TRBV7-2	ASSYAGGLYEQF
few	14	TRBV4-1	ASSRPGTGGRSGYT
.	13	TRBV12-3/TRBV12-4	ASSSTFPSYNEQF
.	11	TRBV20-1	TVQVSSYNEQF
.	14	TRBV7-8	ASSPDGIIDSAELF
.	12	TRBV19	ASTKRGPTDTQY
.	10	TRBV12-3/TRBV12-4	ASSPVTYGYT
many	13	TRBV7-3	ASSLNRAGANVLT
few	12	TRBV20-1	SVRRGQALYGYT
.	16	TRBV4-3	AGSQGRTRSAARGSYT
.	13	TRBV7-7	ASSLEREEEDTQY
few	13	TRBV5-1	ASSPLTSGQETQY
.	12	TRBV3-1	ASSQDLRDEKLF
few	11	TRBV6-1	ASSESRGQGYT
few	15	TRBV10-3	AISARADRDPVNTQY
few	11	TRBV6-2/TRBV6-3	ASSPRTNNEQF
.	13	TRBV6-6	ASSYTGGPNYGYT
.	13	TRBV11-2	ASGLPGGPTDTQY
.	10	TRBV6-2/TRBV6-3	ASRPTNYGYT
.	12	TRBV5-6	VSSLRGDTYGYT
.	12	TRBV2	ASRWRDSTGELF
once	13	TRBV9	ASSVGDRGHTEAF
.	11	TRBV5-1	ASSSIPLNEQF
few	16	TRBV4-2	ASSPIGRFSSGANVLT
.	12	TRBV9	ASSGQGAQAEAF